The clone carrying this TCR beta chain appeared many times. Antigen unknown. It was uncontrolled infection, other autoimmune disease, pregnancy or lactation that excluded patients. What was amplified from RNA transcripts were TCR beta CDR3 regions. A first-round RT-PCR of the TCR CDR3 used the HTBI primer set. TCRdb passed the multiplex PCR reads through MiXCR, listing each CDR3 protein once. The profile shows 550,000 to 700,000 distinct CDR3 sequences, roughly 14% of them singletons. The data originate from a study of T cells in Graves' hyperthyroidism and ophthalmopathy. General study points: In validation, the model predicted ophthalmopathy. These predictions came a median about 6.5 months before onset. The blood repertoire included most of the expanded thyroid clonotypes above 0.001. Stable hyperthyroidism was separated from ophthalmopathy by a model based on 13 V-J features.

CDR1 MDHEN and CDR2 SYDVKM come from the germline V gene. The CDR3 loop spans 13 amino acids. Trimming left V 6 bases short and J 6 bases short, with 15 bases between. This receptor was obtained from a woman in her 40s with Graves' ophthalmopathy. Source material: blood. J is TRBJ2-7 and V is TRBV28; D gene unclear. The CDR3 bases are TGTGCCAGCAGGTCTAGGGTAATGGGCGAGCAGTACTTC. Its protein product is CASRSRVMGEQYF.